Below, 10 T cell receptor beta chains from the same sample are listed, as sequenced in a study of metastatic and nonmetastatic thyroid tumors (dated by TCRdb to 2018 to 2021). Receptors were amplified or captured by PCR. The sequencer was an Illumina HiSeq 4000. TCRdb trimmed the raw reads at Q25, called clones with MiXCR and kept productive beta chains. Counted in this sample were about 17,000 clones; roughly 22% of them appeared once. The ten largest make up around a fifth of the sample. Before undergoing thyroid surgery, none of the patients had been given any kind of treatment. The sequencing sample was made of adjacent normal tissue. The receptors originated from a female donor with papillary thyroid cancer or a benign thyroid nodule (not recorded which). Some clones in this sample may be carry-over from other donors' samples.

This clone was seen ten or more times. The chain is built from TRBV7-9 and TRBJ2-1; TRBD2 agrees at 8 bases. This CDR3 has 15 amino acids. Germline CDR1 SEHNR, CDR2 FQNEAQ (reference sequence). The V and J ends lost 4 bases and 6 bases, in that order; junction bases with no gene match: 8. The CDR3 DNA reads TGTGCCAGCAGCTGGAGCGGGAGCGAGGCCAATGAGCAGTTCTTC. It encodes CASSWSGSEANEQFF.

This clone was recorded many times. Additional DNA sequences in this sample encode the identical CDR3. This rearrangement joins TRBV30 to TRBJ1-6; D gene uncertain. Germline loops: CDR1 GTSNPN, CDR2 SVGIG (reference sequence). The germline V and J ends were trimmed by 0 bases and 7 bases, with 7 bases remaining between them. The CDR3 runs to 13 residues. The CDR3 loop is CAWSVRSNSPLHF. CDR3 in DNA: TGTGCCTGGAGTGTCCGGTCCAATTCACCCCTCCACTTT.

A few counts support this clone. The genes are TRBV5-1 and TRBJ1-4; D is uncertain. V was clipped by 0 bases and J by 8 bases, with 8 bases between them. CDR3 length: 13 amino acids. CDR1 is SGHRS and CDR2 is YFSETQ in the germline V gene. The CDR3 loop is CASSLAGGEKLFF. The CDR3 DNA reads as TGCGCCAGCAGCTTGGCGGGAGGAGAAAAACTGTTTTTT.

The rearrangement uses TRBV29-1 and TRBJ1-1, with D possibly matching TRBD1 (6 bases). The CDR3 runs 13 residues. Germline V lookup: CDR1 SQVTM, CDR2 ANQGSEA. The chain's CDR3 is CVAFSGGNTEAFF. In DNA form, the CDR3 reads TGCGTTGCCTTCTCGGGGGGCAACACTGAAGCTTTCTTT.

This clone was seen ten or more times. Other DNA sequences within the sample encode an identical CDR3. V is TRBV27 and J is TRBJ1-1; no clear D. Trimming took 3 bases from V and 4 from J, leaving 15 bases between them. This CDR3 region has 15 residues. Per the germline V gene, CDR1 is MNHEY and CDR2 is SMNVEV (reference sequence). The CDR3 coding sequence is TGTGCCAGCAGTTTTGGGAGCCCCGGGAGCACTGAAGCTTTCTTT. Translated: CASSFGSPGSTEAFF.

The rearrangement links TRBV27 to TRBJ1-2; the D gene is possibly TRBD1 (5 bases). The CDR3 is made up of 13 amino acids. V was pared by 6 bases and J by 3 bases, with 11 bases between. Germline CDR1 reads MNHEY; CDR2 reads SMNVEV (reference sequence). The CDR3 spells CASSDGQDYGYTF. The CDR3 nucleotides read TGTGCCAGCAGCGATGGACAAGACTATGGCTACACCTTC.

The genes are TRBV19 and TRBJ1-2; D may be TRBD1 (5 bases). Germline loops: CDR1 LNHDA, CDR2 SQIVND (reference sequence). This CDR3 contains 12 residues. The ends were cut back, 5 bases at V and 10 bases at J, with 14 bases in the middle. The CDR3 loop is CASSQGLWVYTF. The CDR3 nucleotides read TGTGCCAGTAGTCAGGGACTTTGGGTCTACACCTTC.

The genes are TRBV24-1 and TRBJ2-3; possibly TRBD1 or TRBD2 for D (5 bases each). The CDR3 is 17 residues long. V gave up 2 bases and J gave up 6 bases, with 20 bases separating them. The germline CDR1 and CDR2 sequences are KGHDR and SFDVKD. The CDR3 loop reads CATSDWSGTYRSDTQYF. The CDR3 nucleotides are TGTGCCACCAGTGATTGGTCGGGGACCTACCGAAGCGATACGCAGTATTTT.

The rearrangement links TRBV20-1 to TRBJ1-2, with no clear D. The CDR3 consists of 15 residues. The V end lost 3 bases, the J end lost 3 bases, and 17 bases lay between the germline ends. Germline values: CDR1 DFQATT, CDR2 SNEGSKA (reference sequence). The CDR3 DNA is TGCAGTGCTAGTAGGACGGGGAGCAGTGACTATGGCTACACCTTC. Amino acid sequence: CSASRTGSSDYGYTF.

The chain uses TRBV6-4 and TRBJ1-5; D might be TRBD1 (6 bases). V dropped 5 bases and J dropped 4 bases, with 9 bases sitting between them. Germline V gene data show CDR1 as MRHNA and CDR2 as SNTAGT. CDR3 length: 13 amino acids. For the CDR3, the DNA is TGTGCCAGCAGTTCCGGGACAAATCAGCCCCAGCATTTT. Translating gives CASSSGTNQPQHF.